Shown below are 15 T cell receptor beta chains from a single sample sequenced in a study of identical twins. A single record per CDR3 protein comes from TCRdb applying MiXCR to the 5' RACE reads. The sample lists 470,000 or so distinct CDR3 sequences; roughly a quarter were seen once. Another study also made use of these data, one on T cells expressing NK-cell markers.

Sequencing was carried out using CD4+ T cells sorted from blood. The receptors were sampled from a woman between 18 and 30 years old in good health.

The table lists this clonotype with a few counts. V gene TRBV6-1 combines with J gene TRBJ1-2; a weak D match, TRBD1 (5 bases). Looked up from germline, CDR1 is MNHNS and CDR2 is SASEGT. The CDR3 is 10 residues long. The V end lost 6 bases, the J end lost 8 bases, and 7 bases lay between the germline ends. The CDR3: CASSWDGYTF. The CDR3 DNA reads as TGTGCCAGCAGCTGGGACGGCTACACCTTC.

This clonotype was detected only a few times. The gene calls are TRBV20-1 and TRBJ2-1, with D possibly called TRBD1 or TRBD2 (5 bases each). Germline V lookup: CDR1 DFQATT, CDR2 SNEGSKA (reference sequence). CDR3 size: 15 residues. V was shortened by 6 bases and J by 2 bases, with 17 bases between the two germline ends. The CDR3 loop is CSARDPSSAYNEQFF. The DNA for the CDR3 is TGCAGTGCCCGGGACCCTTCATCAGCCTACAATGAGCAGTTCTTC.

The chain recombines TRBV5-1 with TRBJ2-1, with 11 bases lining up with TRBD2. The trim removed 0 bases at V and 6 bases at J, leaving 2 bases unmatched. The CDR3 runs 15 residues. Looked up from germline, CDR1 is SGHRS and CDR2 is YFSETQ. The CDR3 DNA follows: TGCGCCAGCAGCTTGGAGGGACTAGCGGCCAATGAGCAGTTCTTC. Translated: CASSLEGLAANEQFF.

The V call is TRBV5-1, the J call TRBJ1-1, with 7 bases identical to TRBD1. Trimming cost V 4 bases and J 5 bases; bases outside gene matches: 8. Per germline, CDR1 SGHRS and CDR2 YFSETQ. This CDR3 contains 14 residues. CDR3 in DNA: TGCGCCAGCAGCCGAGACAGGGAAGGGACTGAAGCTTTCTTT. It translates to CASSRDREGTEAFF.

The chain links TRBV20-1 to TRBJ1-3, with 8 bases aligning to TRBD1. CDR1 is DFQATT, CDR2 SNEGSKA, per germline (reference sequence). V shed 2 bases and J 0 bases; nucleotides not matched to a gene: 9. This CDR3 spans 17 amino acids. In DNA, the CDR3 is TGCAGTGCTAGACGCGGACAGGGAAGAGGCTCTGGAAACACCATATATTTT. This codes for CSARRGQGRGSGNTIYF.

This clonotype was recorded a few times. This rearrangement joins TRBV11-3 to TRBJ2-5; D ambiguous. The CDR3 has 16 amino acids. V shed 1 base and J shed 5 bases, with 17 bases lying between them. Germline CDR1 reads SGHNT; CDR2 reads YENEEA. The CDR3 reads CASSLGGEGKKETQYF. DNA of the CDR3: TGTGCCAGCAGCTTAGGTGGGGAAGGGAAAAAGGAGACCCAGTACTTC.

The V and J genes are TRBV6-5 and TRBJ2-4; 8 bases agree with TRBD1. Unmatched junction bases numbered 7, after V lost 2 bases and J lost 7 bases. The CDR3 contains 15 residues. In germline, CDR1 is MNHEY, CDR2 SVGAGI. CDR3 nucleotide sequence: TGTGCCAGCAGTTACGCGAGGACAGGGCTGAACATTCAGTACTTC. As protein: CASSYARTGLNIQYF.

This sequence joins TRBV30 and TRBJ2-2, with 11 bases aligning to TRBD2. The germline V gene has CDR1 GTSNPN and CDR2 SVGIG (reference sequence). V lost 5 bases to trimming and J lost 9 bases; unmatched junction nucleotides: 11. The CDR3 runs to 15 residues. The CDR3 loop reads CAWEGGTSGARELFF. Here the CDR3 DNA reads TGTGCCTGGGAGGGGGGGACTAGCGGTGCCCGGGAGCTGTTTTTT.

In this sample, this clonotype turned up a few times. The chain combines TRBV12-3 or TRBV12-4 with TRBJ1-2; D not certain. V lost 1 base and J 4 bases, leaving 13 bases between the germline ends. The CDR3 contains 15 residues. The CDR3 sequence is CASSLGDNRIYGYTF. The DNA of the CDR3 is TGTGCCAGCAGTTTAGGTGATAATCGGATCTATGGCTACACCTTC.

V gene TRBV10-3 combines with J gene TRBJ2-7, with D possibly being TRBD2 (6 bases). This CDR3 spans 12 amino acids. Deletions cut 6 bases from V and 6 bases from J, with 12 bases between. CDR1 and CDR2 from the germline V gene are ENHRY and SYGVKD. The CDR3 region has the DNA TGTGCCATCAGGGAGGGAGAAAGCGAGCAGTACTTC. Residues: CAIREGESEQYF.

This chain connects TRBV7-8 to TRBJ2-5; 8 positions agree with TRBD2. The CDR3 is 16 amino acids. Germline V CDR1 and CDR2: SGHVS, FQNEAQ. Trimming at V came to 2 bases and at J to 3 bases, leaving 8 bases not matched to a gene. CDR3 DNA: TGTGCCAGCAGCTTAATGGTCGCGGGACTAGAAGAGACCCAGTACTTC. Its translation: CASSLMVAGLEETQYF. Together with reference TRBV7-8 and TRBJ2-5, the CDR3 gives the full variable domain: GAGVSQSPRYKVAKRGQDVALRCDPISGHVSLFWYQQALGQGPEFLTYFQNEAQLDKSGLPSDRFFAERPEGSVSTLKIQRTQQEDSAVYLCASSLMVAGLEETQYFGPGTRLLVL.

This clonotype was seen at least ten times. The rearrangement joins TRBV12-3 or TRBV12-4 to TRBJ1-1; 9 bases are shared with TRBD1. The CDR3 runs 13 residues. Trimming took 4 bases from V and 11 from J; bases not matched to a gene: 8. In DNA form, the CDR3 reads TGTGCCAGCAGTTCAGGGACAGGGTTAAAGGCTTTCTTT. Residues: CASSSGTGLKAFF.

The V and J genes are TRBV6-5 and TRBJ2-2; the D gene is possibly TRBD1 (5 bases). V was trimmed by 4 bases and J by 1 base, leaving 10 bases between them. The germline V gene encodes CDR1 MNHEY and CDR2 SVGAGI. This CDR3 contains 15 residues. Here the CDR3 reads CASSFRQKNTGELFF. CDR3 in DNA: TGTGCCAGCAGTTTCCGACAGAAGAACACCGGGGAGCTGTTTTTT.

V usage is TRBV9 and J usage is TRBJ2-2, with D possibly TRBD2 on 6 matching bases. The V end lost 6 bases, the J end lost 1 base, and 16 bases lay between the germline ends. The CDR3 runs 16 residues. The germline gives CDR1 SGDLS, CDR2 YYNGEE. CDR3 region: CASTDGGHLNTGELFF. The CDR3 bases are TGTGCCAGCACCGACGGAGGGCACTTGAACACCGGGGAGCTGTTTTTT.

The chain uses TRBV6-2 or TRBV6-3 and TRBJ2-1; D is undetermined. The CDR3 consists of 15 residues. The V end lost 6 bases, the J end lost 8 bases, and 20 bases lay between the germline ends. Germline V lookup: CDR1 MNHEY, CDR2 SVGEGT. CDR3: CASSALGPPLYEQFF. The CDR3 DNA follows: TGTGCCAGCAGCGCCCTAGGACCGCCCTTGTATGAGCAGTTCTTC.